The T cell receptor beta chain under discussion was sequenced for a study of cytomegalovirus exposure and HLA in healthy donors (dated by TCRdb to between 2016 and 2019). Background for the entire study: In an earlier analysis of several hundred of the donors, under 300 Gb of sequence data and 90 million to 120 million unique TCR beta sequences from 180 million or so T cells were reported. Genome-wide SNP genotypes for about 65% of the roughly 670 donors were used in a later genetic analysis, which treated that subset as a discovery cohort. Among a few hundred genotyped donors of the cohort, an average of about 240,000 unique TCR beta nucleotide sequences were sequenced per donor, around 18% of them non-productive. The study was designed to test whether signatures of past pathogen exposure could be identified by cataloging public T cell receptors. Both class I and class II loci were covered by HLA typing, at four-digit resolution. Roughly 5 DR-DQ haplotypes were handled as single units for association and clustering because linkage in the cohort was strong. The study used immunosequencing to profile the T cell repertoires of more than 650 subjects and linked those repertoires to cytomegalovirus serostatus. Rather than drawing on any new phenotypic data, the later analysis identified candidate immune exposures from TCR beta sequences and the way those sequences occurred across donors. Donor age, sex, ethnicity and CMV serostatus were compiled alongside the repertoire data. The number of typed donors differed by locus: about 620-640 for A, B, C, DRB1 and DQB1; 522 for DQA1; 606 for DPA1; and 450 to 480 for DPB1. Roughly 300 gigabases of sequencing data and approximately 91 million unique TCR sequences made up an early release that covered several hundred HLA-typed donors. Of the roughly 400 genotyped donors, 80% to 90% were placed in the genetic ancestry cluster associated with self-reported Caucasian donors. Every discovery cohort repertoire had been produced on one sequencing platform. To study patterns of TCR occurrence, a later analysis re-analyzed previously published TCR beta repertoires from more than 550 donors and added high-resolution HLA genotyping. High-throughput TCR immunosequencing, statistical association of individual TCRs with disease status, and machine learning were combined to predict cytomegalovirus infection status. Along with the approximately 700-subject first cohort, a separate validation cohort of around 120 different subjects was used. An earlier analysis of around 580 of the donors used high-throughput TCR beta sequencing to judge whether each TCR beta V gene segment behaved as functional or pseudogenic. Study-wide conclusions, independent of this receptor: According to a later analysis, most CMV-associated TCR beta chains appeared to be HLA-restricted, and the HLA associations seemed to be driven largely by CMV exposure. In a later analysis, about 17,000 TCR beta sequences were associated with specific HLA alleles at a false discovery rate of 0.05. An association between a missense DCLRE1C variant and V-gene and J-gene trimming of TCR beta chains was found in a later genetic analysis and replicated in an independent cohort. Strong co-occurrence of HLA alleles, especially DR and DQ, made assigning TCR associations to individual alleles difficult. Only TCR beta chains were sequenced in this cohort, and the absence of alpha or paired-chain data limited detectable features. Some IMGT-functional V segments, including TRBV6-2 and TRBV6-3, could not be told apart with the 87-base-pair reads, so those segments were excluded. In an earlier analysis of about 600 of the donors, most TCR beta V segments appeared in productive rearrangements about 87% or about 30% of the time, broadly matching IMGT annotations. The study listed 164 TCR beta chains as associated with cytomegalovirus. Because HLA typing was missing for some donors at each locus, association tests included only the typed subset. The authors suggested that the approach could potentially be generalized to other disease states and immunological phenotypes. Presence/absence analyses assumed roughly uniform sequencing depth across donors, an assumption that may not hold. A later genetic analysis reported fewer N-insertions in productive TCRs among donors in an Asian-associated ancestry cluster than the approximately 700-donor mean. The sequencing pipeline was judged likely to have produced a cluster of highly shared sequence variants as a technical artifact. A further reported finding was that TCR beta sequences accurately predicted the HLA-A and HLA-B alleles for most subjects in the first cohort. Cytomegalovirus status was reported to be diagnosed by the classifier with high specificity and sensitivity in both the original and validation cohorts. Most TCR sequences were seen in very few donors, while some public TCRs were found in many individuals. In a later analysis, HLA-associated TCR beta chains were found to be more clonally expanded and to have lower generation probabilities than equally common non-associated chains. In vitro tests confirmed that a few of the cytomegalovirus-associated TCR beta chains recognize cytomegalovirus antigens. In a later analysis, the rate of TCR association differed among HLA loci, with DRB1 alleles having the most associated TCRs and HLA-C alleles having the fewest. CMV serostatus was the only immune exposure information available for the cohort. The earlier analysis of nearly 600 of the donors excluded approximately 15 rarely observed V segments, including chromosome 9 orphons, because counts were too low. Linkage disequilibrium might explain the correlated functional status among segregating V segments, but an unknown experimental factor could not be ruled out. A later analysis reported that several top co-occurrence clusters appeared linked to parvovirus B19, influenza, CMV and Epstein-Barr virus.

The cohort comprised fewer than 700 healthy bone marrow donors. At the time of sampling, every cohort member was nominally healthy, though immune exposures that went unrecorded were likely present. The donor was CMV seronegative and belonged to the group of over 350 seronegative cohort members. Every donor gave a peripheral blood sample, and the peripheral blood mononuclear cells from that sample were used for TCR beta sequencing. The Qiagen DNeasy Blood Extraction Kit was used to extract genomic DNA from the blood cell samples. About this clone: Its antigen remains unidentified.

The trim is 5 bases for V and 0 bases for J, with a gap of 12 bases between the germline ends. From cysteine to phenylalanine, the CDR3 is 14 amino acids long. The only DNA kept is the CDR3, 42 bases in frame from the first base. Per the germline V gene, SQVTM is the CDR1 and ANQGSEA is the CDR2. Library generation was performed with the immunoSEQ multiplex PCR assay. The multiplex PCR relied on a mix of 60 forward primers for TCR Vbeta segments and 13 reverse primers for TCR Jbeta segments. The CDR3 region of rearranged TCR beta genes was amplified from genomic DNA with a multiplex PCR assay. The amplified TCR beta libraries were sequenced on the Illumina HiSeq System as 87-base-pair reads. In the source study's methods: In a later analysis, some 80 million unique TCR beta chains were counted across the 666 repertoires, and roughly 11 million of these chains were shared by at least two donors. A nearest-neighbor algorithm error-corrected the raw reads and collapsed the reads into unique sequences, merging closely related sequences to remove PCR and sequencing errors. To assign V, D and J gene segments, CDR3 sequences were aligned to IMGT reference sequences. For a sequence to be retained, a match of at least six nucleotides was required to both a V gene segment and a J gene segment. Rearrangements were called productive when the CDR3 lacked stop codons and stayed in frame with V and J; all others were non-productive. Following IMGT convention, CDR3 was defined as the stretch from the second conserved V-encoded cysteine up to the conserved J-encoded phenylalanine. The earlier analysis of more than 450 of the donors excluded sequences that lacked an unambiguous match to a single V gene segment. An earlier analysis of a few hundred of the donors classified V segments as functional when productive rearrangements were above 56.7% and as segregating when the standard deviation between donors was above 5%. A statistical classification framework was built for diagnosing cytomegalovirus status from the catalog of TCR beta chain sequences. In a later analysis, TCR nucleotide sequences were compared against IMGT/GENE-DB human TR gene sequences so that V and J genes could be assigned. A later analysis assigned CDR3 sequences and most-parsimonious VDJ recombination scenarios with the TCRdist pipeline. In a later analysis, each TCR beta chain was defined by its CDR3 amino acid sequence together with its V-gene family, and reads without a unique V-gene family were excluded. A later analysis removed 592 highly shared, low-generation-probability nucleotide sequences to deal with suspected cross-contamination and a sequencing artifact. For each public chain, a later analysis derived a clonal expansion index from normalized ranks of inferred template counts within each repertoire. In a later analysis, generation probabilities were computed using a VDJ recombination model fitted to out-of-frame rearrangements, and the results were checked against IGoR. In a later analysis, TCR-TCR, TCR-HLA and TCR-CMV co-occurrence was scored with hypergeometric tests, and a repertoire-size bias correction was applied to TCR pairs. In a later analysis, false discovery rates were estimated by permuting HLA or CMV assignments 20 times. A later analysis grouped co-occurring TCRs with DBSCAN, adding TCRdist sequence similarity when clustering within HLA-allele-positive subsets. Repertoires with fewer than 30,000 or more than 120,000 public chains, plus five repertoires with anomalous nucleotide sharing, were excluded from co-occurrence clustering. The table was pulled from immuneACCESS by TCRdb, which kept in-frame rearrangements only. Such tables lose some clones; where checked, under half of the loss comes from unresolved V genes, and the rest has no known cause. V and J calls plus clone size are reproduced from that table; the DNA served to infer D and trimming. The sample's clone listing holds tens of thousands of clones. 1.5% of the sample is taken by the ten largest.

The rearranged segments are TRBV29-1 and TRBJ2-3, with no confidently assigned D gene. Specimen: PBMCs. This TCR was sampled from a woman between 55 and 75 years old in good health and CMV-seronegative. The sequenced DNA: TGCAGCGTTTTTGGAGCGCTAAGCACAGATACGCAGTATTTT. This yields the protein CSVFGALSTDTQYF.